This is a list of T cell receptor beta chains from one sample in a study of cytomegalovirus exposure and HLA in healthy donors. Sequenced by immunoSEQ multiplex PCR; TCRdb stores in-frame clones only, minus some. Of about 160,000 clones listed, over 70% are singletons. What was sequenced was PBMCs. The origin of the receptors is a woman in her late teens or twenties in good health and CMV-seronegative. Each CDR3 is given with its conserved first and last residue. D genes are given only for firm matches.

-,TRBJ2-7,TRBV27,CASSSQSYEQYF
-,TRBJ1-1,TRBV18,CASSPLDSEAFF
TRBD1,TRBJ1-1,TRBV27,CASSLEGQGVDTEAFF
-,TRBJ2-1,TRBV2,CASSEGGGGYNEQFF
-,TRBJ2-3,TRBV2,CASSGVTRFRTVGTDTQYF
TRBD1,TRBJ1-5,TRBV18,CASSPTGVRNQPQHF
-,TRBJ2-3,TRBV30,CAWSVGGAPGDTDTQYF
-,TRBJ2-5,TRBV4-1,CASSQDLGSRETQYF
-,TRBJ1-5,TRBV6-1,CASSEQASNQPQHF
-,TRBJ1-1,TRBV6-5,CASSYTPGMNTEAFF
TRBD1,TRBJ1-2,TRBV19,CANSIGQGTYGYTF
-,TRBJ2-5,TRBV9,CASSAPGETQYF
-,TRBJ1-1,TRBV5-1,CASSLVVGPDTEAFF
-,TRBJ2-5,TRBV6-6,CASRTQVGETQYF
TRBD2,TRBJ2-3,TRBV6-1,CASRVAGGVDTQYF
TRBD1,TRBJ1-4,TRBV6-1,CASSLQGADEKLFF
TRBD1,TRBJ2-7,TRBV5-1,CASSPQGAYEQYF
-,TRBJ2-7,TRBV11-2,CASSLGQADLYEQYF
-,-,TRBV6-1,CASSEETGGAYEQYF
TRBD1,TRBJ1-5,TRBV6-1,CASSEEKGAVPNQPQHF